The 13 T cell receptor beta chains presented below share a single source sample, sequenced in a study of shared clonotypes between healthy human individuals. Assay used: immunoSEQ multiplex PCR; TCRdb lists only in-frame clones, some missing. The table has fewer than 650,000 clones, roughly 79% seen once. Material: PBMCs. These receptors came from a woman aged 40 to 55 in good health. Some clones in this sample may be carry-over from other donors' samples.

This sequence joins TRBV5-6 and TRBJ2-3; 7 positions match TRBD1. The CDR3 contains 16 residues. The germline gives CDR1 SGHDT, CDR2 YYEEEE. The trim removed 1 base at V and 3 bases at J, leaving 8 bases unmatched. The CDR3: CASSLSRGIETDTQYF. CDR3 bases: TGTGCCAGCAGCTTGTCCAGGGGGATTGAGACAGATACGCAGTATTTT. Supplemented by reference TRBV5-6 and TRBJ2-3, the full variable domain reads DAGVTQSPTHLIKTRGQQVTLRCSPKSGHDTVSWYQQALGQGPQFIFQYYEEEERQRGNFPDRFSGHQFPNYSSELNVNALLLGDSALYLCASSLSRGIETDTQYFGPGTRLTVL.

The chain recombines TRBV6-5 with TRBJ2-7, with D perhaps matching TRBD1 (5 bases). CDR3 size: 15 residues. Trimming took off 4 bases at V and 3 bases at J, with 16 bases between the two ends. Germline V lookup: CDR1 MNHEY, CDR2 SVGAGI. The CDR3, as DNA: TGTGCCAGCAGTTCCTCAGGGAAAGGTAACTACGAGCAGTACTTC. Translating it yields CASSSSGKGNYEQYF.

The rearrangement uses TRBV19 and TRBJ1-3, with D perhaps TRBD1 (5 bases). The germline V and J ends were trimmed by 5 bases and 5 bases, with 28 bases remaining between them. Looked up from germline, CDR1 is LNHDA and CDR2 is SQIVND (reference sequence). The CDR3 is 19 residues long. CDR3 sequence: CASSASLRWGEEGRNTIYF. CDR3 nucleotide sequence: TGTGCCAGTAGTGCAAGCCTTCGTTGGGGTGAAGAGGGGAGAAACACCATATATTTT.

This sequence joins TRBV27 and TRBJ1-2; D is undetermined. Germline assignment: CDR1 MNHEY and CDR2 SMNVEV (reference sequence). The CDR3 is 16 amino acids. The V gene lost 0 bases and the J gene lost 1 base, with 12 bases spanning the gap. In nucleotides, the CDR3 is TGTGCCAGCAGTTTATCAATGTGGGAGAATAACTATGGCTACACCTTC. Its translation: CASSLSMWENNYGYTF.

V usage is TRBV4-1 and J usage is TRBJ2-2; TRBD1 or TRBD2 may be the D gene (6 bases each). This CDR3 contains 17 residues. Trimming shortened V by 0 bases and J by 5 bases, and 16 bases separated the two germline ends. Germline V lookup: CDR1 MGHRA, CDR2 YSYEKL. As DNA, the CDR3 is TGCGCCAGCAGCCAAGATCCTTCCCGGGGGCGGACCGGGGAGCTGTTTTTT. Translation gives CASSQDPSRGRTGELFF.

The J gene is TRBJ2-1, the V gene TRBV14; D might be TRBD2 (6 bases). The CDR3 is made up of 19 amino acids. Trimming took 1 base from V and 3 from J, leaving 22 bases between them. Germline CDR1 and CDR2: SGHDN and FVKESK. CDR3 in DNA: TGTGCCAGCAGCCAAGGGGAGACTAGGCTTGTGAAAAACTACAATGAGCAGTTCTTC. This translates into CASSQGETRLVKNYNEQFF.

The V call is TRBV19, the J call TRBJ2-3, with D unresolved. The V gene's germline CDR1 is LNHDA and CDR2 SQIVND (reference sequence). V gave up 4 bases and J gave up 3 bases, with 14 bases separating them. The CDR3 runs 15 residues. DNA of the CDR3: TGTGCCAGTAGTACCTCCGGCGGATCGACAGATACGCAGTATTTT. Its translation is CASSTSGGSTDTQYF.

The chain combines TRBV4-2 with TRBJ2-5; 8 nucleotides align to TRBD2. From germline, CDR1 is LGHNA and CDR2 YNFKEQ. The V gene end was trimmed by 1 base and the J gene end by 5 bases; junction bases not matched to a gene: 12. The CDR3 extends over 17 amino acids. CDR3 bases: TGTGCCAGCAGCCAAGTTACTGCGGGAGGAGCGTGGGAGACCCAGTACTTC. The encoded protein is CASSQVTAGGAWETQYF.

This chain links TRBV10-3 with TRBJ2-1; 8 nucleotides line up with TRBD2. After removal of 0 bases from V and 9 bases from J, the junction contained 7 bases not matched to a gene. The CDR3 runs 15 residues. The germline V gene has CDR1 ENHRY and CDR2 SYGVKD. CDR3 sequence reads: CAISESRAGGAEQFF. CDR3 coding DNA: TGTGCCATCAGTGAGTCCCGGGCGGGAGGTGCTGAGCAGTTCTTC.

The V call is TRBV5-6, the J call TRBJ2-7, with a tentative D call TRBD1 (5 bases). This CDR3 is 14 amino acids long. V gave up 2 bases and J gave up 2 bases, with 11 bases separating them. Germline CDR1 and CDR2: SGHDT and YYEEEE. The CDR3 protein is CASSLRGIAYEQYF. The CDR3 DNA is TGTGCCAGCAGCTTAAGGGGTATCGCCTACGAGCAGTACTTC.

This sequence joins TRBV2 and TRBJ2-7; D remains unclear. Trimming stripped 3 bases from V and 3 bases from J, with 9 bases between. Germline lookup yields CDR1 SNHLY and CDR2 FYNNEI. This CDR3 comprises 13 residues. CDR3 sequence: CASSEPNNYEQYF. The CDR3 region has the DNA TGTGCCAGCAGTGAGCCCAATAACTACGAGCAGTACTTC.

This clone appeared once. Different DNA sequences within this sample yield the same CDR3. The chain joins TRBV18 to TRBJ2-5; 7 positions match TRBD2. V gave up 6 bases and J gave up 5 bases; unmatched junction bases: 6. CDR3 size: 13 residues. Per the germline V gene, CDR1 is KGHSH and CDR2 is LQKENI. The CDR3 sequence is CASSPTSQETQYF. Here the CDR3 DNA reads TGTGCCAGCTCCCCGACTAGCCAGGAGACCCAGTACTTC.

This chain links TRBV15 with TRBJ2-3; D could derive from TRBD1 or TRBD2 (5 bases each). V lost 0 bases to trimming and J lost 3 bases, with 13 bases between them. The CDR3 extends over 16 amino acids. CDR1 is LNHNV, CDR2 YYDKDF, per germline (reference sequence). CDR3 in amino acids: CATSRDRLGTTDTQYF. The CDR3 DNA sequence: TGTGCCACCAGCAGAGATCGACTGGGGACGACAGATACGCAGTATTTT.